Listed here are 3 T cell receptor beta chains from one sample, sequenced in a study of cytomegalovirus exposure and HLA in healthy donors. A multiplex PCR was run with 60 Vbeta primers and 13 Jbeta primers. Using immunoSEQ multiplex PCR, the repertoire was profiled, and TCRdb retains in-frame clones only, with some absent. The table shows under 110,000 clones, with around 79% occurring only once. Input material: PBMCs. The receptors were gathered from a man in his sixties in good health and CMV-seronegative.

The CDR3 loop reads CASRRLAGSTDTQYF. The CDR3 region has the DNA TGTGCCAGCAGACGCCTAGCGGGGAGCACAGATACGCAGTATTTT. The chain carries TRBV6-9 and TRBJ2-3; 9 positions match TRBD2. CDR3 size: 15 residues. Germline assignment: CDR1 MNHGY and CDR2 SVAAGI. Germline trimming cut 6 bases from V and 0 bases from J; bases unmatched to any gene: 4.

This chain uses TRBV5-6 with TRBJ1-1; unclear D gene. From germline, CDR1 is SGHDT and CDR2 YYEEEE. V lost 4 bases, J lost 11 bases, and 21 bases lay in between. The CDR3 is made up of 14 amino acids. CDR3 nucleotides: TGTGCCAGCAGCCAGCCCGCGTCGGCCCAGGCCGCTTTCTTT. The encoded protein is CASSQPASAQAAFF.

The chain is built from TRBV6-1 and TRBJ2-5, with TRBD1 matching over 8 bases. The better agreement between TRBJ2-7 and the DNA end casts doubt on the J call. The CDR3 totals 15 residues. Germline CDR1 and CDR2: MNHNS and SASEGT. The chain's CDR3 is CASRPWTGSSYEQYF. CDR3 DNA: TGTGCCAGCAGGCCCTGGACAGGGAGCTCCTACGAGCAGTACTTC.